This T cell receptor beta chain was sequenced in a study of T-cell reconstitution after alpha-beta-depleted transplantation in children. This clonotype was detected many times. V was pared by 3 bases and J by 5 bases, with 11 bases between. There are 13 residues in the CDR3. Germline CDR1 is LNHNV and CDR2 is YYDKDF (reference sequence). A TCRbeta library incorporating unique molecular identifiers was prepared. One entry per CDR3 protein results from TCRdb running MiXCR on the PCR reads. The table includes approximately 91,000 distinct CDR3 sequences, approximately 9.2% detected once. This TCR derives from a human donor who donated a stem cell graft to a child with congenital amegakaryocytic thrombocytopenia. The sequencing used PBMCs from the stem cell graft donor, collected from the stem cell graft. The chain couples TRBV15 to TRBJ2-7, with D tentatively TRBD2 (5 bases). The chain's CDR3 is CATSSKGLNEQYF. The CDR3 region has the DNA TGTGCCACCAGCAGCAAAGGACTCAACGAGCAGTACTTC.